The 6 T cell receptor beta chains reported below all come from one sample, sequenced in a study of blood T cell repertoires in COVID-19 (dated by TCRdb to 2020 to 2022). Library generation was performed with the immunoSEQ multiplex PCR assay. TCRdb mirrors the immuneACCESS table, restricted to in-frame sequences. Some clones are absent from its copies; in checked studies, under half trace to an unresolved V gene, and the reason for the others is unknown. The sample table contains about 180,000 clones; only one count was recorded for roughly 82% of them. The biggest ten clones account for about 9.7% of the sample. The sequencing input was PBMCs or T cells enriched from blood (not recorded which). Receptors were obtained from a woman aged 30 to 39 who had recovered from COVID-19.

J is TRBJ2-3 and V is TRBV13, with D uncertain. V lost 4 bases to trimming and J lost 0 bases, with 5 bases between them. The length of the CDR3 is 13 residues. Germline V lookup: CDR1 PRHDT, CDR2 FYEKMQ (reference sequence). The CDR3, as DNA: TGTGCCAGCAGCTCCTATAGCACAGATACGCAGTATTTT. Its protein is CASSSYSTDTQYF.

This chain connects TRBV5-5 to TRBJ2-7; possible D gene TRBD2, 6 bases. The V end was cut by 3 bases, the J end by 0 bases, with 13 bases between. The CDR3 is 15 amino acids. The germline V gene has CDR1 SGHKS and CDR2 YYEKEE (reference sequence). CDR3 region: CASSSGTHISYEQYF. CDR3 DNA: TGTGCCAGCAGCTCAGGGACTCATATCTCCTACGAGCAGTACTTC.

This clone was seen a handful of times. The gene calls are TRBV4-1 and TRBJ1-1; no definite D call. Germline V gives CDR1 MGHRA, CDR2 YSYEKL. The CDR3 totals 14 residues. Trimming pared 1 base from V and 10 bases from J, leaving 16 bases between. In DNA, the CDR3 is TGCGCCAGCAGCCAAGCCTCTTACCTGGCAAGAGCTTTCTTT. This codes for CASSQASYLARAFF.

The chain carries TRBV15 and TRBJ2-3; tentative D call: TRBD2 (5 bases). Germline CDR1 and CDR2: LNHNV and YYDKDF (reference sequence). V shed 4 bases and J shed 6 bases, with 14 bases lying between them. This CDR3 is built from 14 residues. DNA for the CDR3: TGTGCCACCAGCAAGAACCCGAGGGTGGATACGCAGTATTTT. Protein product: CATSKNPRVDTQYF.

The chain carries TRBV4-1 and TRBJ1-3; tentatively, D is TRBD1 (5 bases). CDR1 MGHRA and CDR2 YSYEKL come from the germline V gene. The ends were cut back, 1 base at V and 3 bases at J, with 7 bases in the middle. This CDR3 is built from 14 residues. The CDR3, as DNA: TGCGCCAGCAGCCAAGTCAGGGTTGGAAACACCATATATTTT. The encoded protein is CASSQVRVGNTIYF.

The genes are TRBV7-9 and TRBJ1-4; 9 bases agree with TRBD1. After removal of 1 base from V and 10 bases from J, the junction contained 10 bases not matched to a gene. The CDR3 sequence is 16 residues long. Germline V CDR1 and CDR2: SEHNR, FQNEAQ (reference sequence). This chain's CDR3 is CASSLVADRGAPKLFF. The CDR3 DNA sequence: TGTGCCAGCAGCTTAGTCGCCGACAGGGGGGCGCCAAAACTGTTTTTT.